Each of the 4 T cell receptor beta chains below was sequenced from the same sample in a study of blood T cell repertoires in COVID-19. The protocol was immunoSEQ multiplex PCR, while the TCRdb copy is restricted to in-frame clones and leaves out a portion. The sample contains about 44,000 clones, 92% of which appear only once. The sample consisted of peripheral blood. These receptors originate from a human donor in a cohort sampled during active COVID-19.

The chain joins TRBV27 to TRBJ1-5; D unresolved. Germline loops: CDR1 MNHEY, CDR2 SMNVEV (reference sequence). CDR3 size: 13 residues. Trimming shortened V by 6 bases and J by 4 bases, and 10 bases separated the two germline ends. CDR3 sequence: CASSPRANQPQHF. CDR3 bases: TGTGCCAGCAGCCCGAGGGCGAATCAGCCCCAGCATTTT.

This clone was counted only a few times. V gene TRBV10-3 combines with J gene TRBJ2-5; no definite D call. This CDR3 is built from 13 residues. V was clipped by 3 bases and J by 0 bases, with 5 bases between them. Germline V gene data show CDR1 as ENHRY and CDR2 as SYGVKD. The CDR3 sequence: CAISDQYQETQYF. CDR3 DNA: TGTGCCATCAGTGACCAGTACCAAGAGACCCAGTACTTC.

This chain connects TRBV19 to TRBJ2-5, with 11 bases identical to TRBD2. The CDR3 is 16 residues long. Trimming took 7 bases from V and 9 from J; bases not matched to a gene: 16. Germline-derived CDR1 and CDR2 are LNHDA and SQIVND (reference sequence). CDR3 sequence: CASNPTWTSGQGAQYF. The CDR3 region has the DNA TGTGCCAGTAATCCGACCTGGACTAGCGGGCAAGGGGCCCAGTACTTC. Variable domain in full (rest from reference TRBV19 and TRBJ2-5): DGGITQSPKYLFRKEGQNVTLSCEQNLNHDAMYWYRQDPGQGLRLIYYSQIVNDFQKGDIAEGYSVSREKKESFPLTVTSAQKNPTAFYLCASNPTWTSGQGAQYFGPGTRLLVL.

The gene calls are TRBV4-1 and TRBJ1-1; possible D gene TRBD1, 6 bases. Germline values: CDR1 MGHRA, CDR2 YSYEKL. The CDR3 consists of 18 residues. Trimming pared 1 base from V and 9 bases from J, leaving 27 bases between. For the CDR3, the DNA is TGCGCCAGCAGCCAAGTTATAAGCAGGGGTATGTCGGGGGGGAAAGCTTTCTTT. Translating gives CASSQVISRGMSGGKAFF.